This T cell receptor (beta chain) derives from a study of T cell responses to AZD1222 COVID-19 vaccine. TCRdb's copy holds only in-frame clones and misses some; the assay was immunoSEQ multiplex PCR. Of about 140,000 clones in the sample, about nine tenths were seen once. With 3 bases removed from V and 0 bases from J, the gap between germline ends came to 18 bases. The CDR3 runs 18 residues. The germline V gene encodes CDR1 SNHLY and CDR2 FYNNEI. The chain has TRBV2 and TRBJ1-3; TRBD1 might be the D (6 bases). The sequence derives from an adult in good health. The sequencing used peripheral blood, collected on day 0 of AZD1222 vaccination. CDR3 loop: CASSDPRTAMSSGNTIYF. DNA for the CDR3: TGTGCCAGCAGTGACCCTCGGACAGCTATGAGCTCTGGAAACACCATATATTTT.